This T cell receptor (beta chain) was found in a study of regulatory T cells in long-lasting Graves disease (dated by TCRdb to the early 2020s). With respect to the entire study: Newly diagnosed Graves' disease patients had taken antithyroid drugs for less than 3 months. The study was conducted in China and was registered as a clinical trial. Patients with persistent Graves' disease were compared with patients with newly diagnosed Graves' disease using TCR sequencing and RNA sequencing of peripheral blood. A total of roughly 35 samples underwent TCR sequencing: about 13 from persistent and 20 from newly diagnosed Graves' disease patients.

The intended sense of this specimen's time point label: newly diagnosed GD, antithyroid drugs for less than 3 months. For both TCR sequencing and RNA sequencing, RNA was extracted from PBMCs in TRIzol. Graves' disease was diagnosed according to American Thyroid Association guidelines. Patients for the study were recruited at an endocrinology department in Xi'an, China. From each patient, around 9 milliliters of peripheral blood was collected into an EDTA anticoagulant tube. PBMCs were isolated by Ficoll Paque Plus density gradient separation without further T cell sorting. RNA quality was checked with an Agilent 2100 Bioanalyzer and agarose gel, and concentration with a NanoDrop 2000. The method was multiplex PCR. TCRdb shows the sequencer as Illumina HiSeq 4000. To build TCR beta libraries, CDR3 regions were amplified by Arm-PCR using iRepertoire HTBI primers. PCR products were gel purified before sequencing. The source study handled its data this way. Gene usage analysis of CDR3 amino acid clonotypes relied on the roughly 60 TRBV and 15 or so TRBJ segments identified across samples. Filtered high-quality paired reads were merged into contigs using COPE and FqMerger. BLAST was used to align contigs to IMGT TRBV, TRBD and TRBJ reference genes, with CDR3 defined following IMGT. Any clonotype with a frequency above 0.1% was counted as a highly expanded clone. Repertoire diversity was measured by Shannon entropy, and V-J evenness by the Gini coefficient. A clonotype was considered public if more than one individual shared it. TCRdb reprocessed the public reads (quality trimming at Q25 with fastp, clone calling with MiXCR) and kept in-frame beta chains. All rows with the same CDR3 protein become a single entry with the most common DNA and genes. What appears here as the V and J calls and clone size reflects TCRdb's work, not the paper's. The sample table lists some 560,000 distinct CDR3 sequences, about 16% of them with a count of one. Of the sample, around a quarter falls within the top ten clones.

The paper's findings and limits, for the study overall: As a limitation, the authors acknowledged that the small sample size may reduce accuracy. Only peripheral blood was studied, because thyroid tissue, the primary lesion, was inaccessible. Persistent patients shared more public clonotypes among themselves (fewer than 3,000) than newly diagnosed patients did (approximately 870). Only the TCR beta chain was sequenced and analyzed. Lower TCR Shannon entropy and fewer highly expanded clones were observed in persistent Graves' disease patients than in newly diagnosed patients, which suggested clonal expansion. Preferential use of TRBV28, TRBJ1-2 and TRBJ2-5 was observed in persistent disease, whereas TRBV20-1 and TRBJ2-1 were favored in newly diagnosed disease.

A remark on this clonotype: Its antigen is unknown. The sample holds no much larger clone one base away, and base qualities are not on file.

Sequences SEHNR (CDR1) and FQNEAQ (CDR2) are obtained from the germline V gene (reference sequence). Measured from the cysteine to the phenylalanine, the CDR3 is 17 residues long. CDR3 DNA only is kept here, 51 bases in frame from base 1. From V the trimming removes 8 bases and from J it removes 10 bases, while the gene matches leave 25 bases of the junction unaccounted for. The sample was also reused in another study, on T cells in Graves' hyperthyroidism and ophthalmopathy. From the second report: Graves' hyperthyroidism was defined as stable when no progression to ophthalmopathy occurred over 18 months of follow-up. The hyperthyroidism patients were between 18 and 65 years old and newly diagnosed, with a disease duration of less than 2 months. Any patient with an uncontrolled infection, another autoimmune disease, pregnancy or lactation was excluded. Diagnoses relied on clinical symptoms, serum thyroxine and TRAb, thyroid ultrasound and orbital computed tomography. A first-round RT-PCR of the TCR CDR3 used the HTBI primer set with the Qiagen OneStep RT-PCR kit. Most expanded thyroid clonotypes (frequency above 0.001) were also found in blood, which suggests that blood repertoires may mirror thyroid immune responses. Ophthalmopathy was separated from stable hyperthyroidism by a 13 V-J signature model, with approximately 90% sensitivity and around 81% specificity obtained in cross-validation and 80%/75% obtained in testing. In validation, the model predicted progression to ophthalmopathy a median of about 6.5 months before onset, with approximately 71% sensitivity and about 72% specificity. To identify distinguishing TCR V-J signatures, a discovery cohort of around 100 patients was used, comprising some 45 with Graves' ophthalmopathy and approximately 57 with stable Graves' hyperthyroidism. Prospective prediction of ophthalmopathy was tested in an independent validation cohort consisting of about 20 hyperthyroidism patients and about 17 patients who later progressed to ophthalmopathy. The approximately 98 discovery patients were randomly divided into training and test sets at a 7:3 ratio. In addition, the study compared T-cell repertoires in thyroid tissue and in blood from over 5 Graves' hyperthyroidism patients. After blood sampling, hyperthyroidism patients were treated with methimazole at a starting dose of 30 mg daily, and ophthalmopathy patients were treated with high-dose intravenous methylprednisolone. A second multiplex PCR round built the libraries, followed by size selection and purification. Paired-end sequencing of the libraries was performed with 100 bp reads on an Illumina HiSeq2000. SOAPnuke was used to process the raw data, removing reads that contained adapters or uncalled bases, had a mean Phred below 15, or lacked an exact match to the constant primer or identifier. High-quality paired reads were merged with COPE v1.2.5, and unique nucleotide sequences were defined as clonotypes. MiTCR v1.1 was used to align clonotypes to the IMGT TRBV, TRBD and TRBJ reference segments. Analysis was restricted to V-J combinations with a frequency above 0.0001, which covered 99.2% of repertoires. A TCS score was defined as the ratio of F50 (clonal expansion) to E x V (chaos), with BLOSUM62-based TCRdist applied between CDR3 peptides within each V-J. Welch's t-statistics and random forest reduced around 520 V-J features to 13, which were used in a naive Bayes classifier (R e1071). No statistical method was used to fix the sample size in advance, and group allocation was not hidden from the investigators. TCR Vbeta CDR3 sequencing of some 140 peripheral blood samples (under 45 ophthalmopathy, some 75 hyperthyroidism and roughly 17 progressor patients) is reported in the paper.

The specimen was peripheral blood mononuclear cells (PBMCs), collected at new diagnosis, from a patient treated with antithyroid drugs. This receptor chain uses TRBV7-9 and TRBJ1-1, with 7 bases aligning to TRBD1. This TCR was recovered from a woman aged 35-60 years with Graves disease. Donor details come from another sample of the same person, matched by shared clones. Here the CDR3 is given as CASSPPLTGTPKDRAFF. The nucleotide sequence reads as follows: TGTGCCAGCTCACCACCCCTGACAGGGACCCCAAAAGATAGAGCTTTCTTT.